A few counts support the clone carrying this T cell receptor (beta chain). Its antigen is not known. TCRdb redid the calling of the reads with MiXCR, one entry per CDR3 protein. Among 150,000 to 200,000 distinct CDR3 sequences, roughly 14% were seen once, and the ten largest hold 27%. This sample was included in a study of T cell repertoires in cytomegalovirus infection. Study at large: Public signatures in TCR beta pointed to CMV infection and matching HLA type.

Study-level findings and limits: HLA-C-restricted CMV clonotypes gave the most frequent clonotype in two of eight donors. Summed frequency of public TCR beta families distinguished CMV carriers with the relevant HLA.

The sequencing sample was made of PBMCs. The source is a human donor in good health (CMV status not recorded). Some clones in this sample may be carry-over from other donors' samples.

The CDR3 sequence: CASSGQLVYTEAFF. CDR3 nucleotide sequence: TGTGCCAGCAGCGGACAGCTCGTTTACACTGAAGCTTTCTTT. This sequence joins TRBV7-3 and TRBJ1-1, with a possible D match to TRBD1 (6 bases). V lost 5 bases and J lost 3, with 13 bases in between. This CDR3 is built from 14 residues. Per germline, CDR1 SGHTA and CDR2 FQGTGA.